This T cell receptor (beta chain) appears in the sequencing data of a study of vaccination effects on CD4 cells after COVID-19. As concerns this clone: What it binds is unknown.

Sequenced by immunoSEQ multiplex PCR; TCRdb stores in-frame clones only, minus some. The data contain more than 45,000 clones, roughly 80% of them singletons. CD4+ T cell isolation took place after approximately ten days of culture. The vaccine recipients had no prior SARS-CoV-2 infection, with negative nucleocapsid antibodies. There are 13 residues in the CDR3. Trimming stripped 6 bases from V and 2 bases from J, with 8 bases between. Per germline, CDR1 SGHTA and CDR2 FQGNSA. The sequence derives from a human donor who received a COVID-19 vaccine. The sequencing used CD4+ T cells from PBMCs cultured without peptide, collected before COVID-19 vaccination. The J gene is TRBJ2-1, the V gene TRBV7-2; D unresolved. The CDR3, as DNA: TGTGCCAGCAGTCTCCCCCCCTACAATGAGCAGTTCTTC. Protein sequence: CASSLPPYNEQFF. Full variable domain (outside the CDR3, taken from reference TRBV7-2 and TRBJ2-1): GAGVSQSPSNKVTEKGKDVELRCDPISGHTALYWYRQSLGQGLEFLIYFQGNSAPDKSGLPSDRFSAERTGGSVSTLTIQRTQQEDSAVYLCASSLPPYNEQFFGPGTRLTVL.